This entry lists 30 T cell receptor beta chains sequenced from one sample in a study of blood T cell repertoires in COVID-19. Sequencing used immunoSEQ multiplex PCR; TCRdb keeps in-frame clones, though not all of them. The sample holds under 70,000 clones, about four fifths seen once. The sequenced sample was peripheral blood. Receptor source: a human donor in a cohort sampled during active COVID-19.

The CDR3 reads CASLGFTSGQETQYF. DNA for the CDR3: TGTGCCAGCCTAGGATTCACTAGCGGCCAAGAGACCCAGTACTTC. The chain uses TRBV28 and TRBJ2-5; 8 bases map to TRBD2. With V trimmed by 8 bases and J by 1 base, 9 bases remained unmatched. Germline V lookup: CDR1 MDHEN, CDR2 SYDVKM. CDR3 length: 15 amino acids.

The V gene is TRBV7-3, the J gene TRBJ2-5; 7 bases are shared with TRBD2. V trimming: 5 bases; J trimming: 4 bases; junction bases outside the gene matches: 10. This CDR3 contains 15 residues. CDR1 is SGHTA, CDR2 FQGTGA, per germline. The CDR3 DNA reads TGTGCCAGCAGCCAGGCGGGAGACAATGGAGAGACCCAGTACTTC. It codes for CASSQAGDNGETQYF.

Concerning this clone: At the DNA level, this CDR3 is encoded by other sequences in the same sample as well. The chain is built from TRBV4-3 and TRBJ2-7; 12 positions match TRBD2. V trimming: 1 base; J trimming: 4 bases; junction bases outside the gene matches: 2. Germline V lookup: CDR1 LGHNA, CDR2 YSLEER. The CDR3 is 15 amino acids. The CDR3 sequence: CASSQGLAGVYEQYF. Here the CDR3 DNA reads TGCGCCAGCAGCCAAGGACTAGCGGGAGTTTACGAGCAGTACTTC.

The chain links TRBV7-3 to TRBJ2-1; no clear D. CDR3 length: 15 residues. V gave up 5 bases and J gave up 0 bases, with 11 bases separating them. Germline lookup yields CDR1 SGHTA and CDR2 FQGTGA. The CDR3 loop is CASSPVQDSYNEQFF. CDR3 DNA sequence: TGTGCCAGCAGCCCCGTCCAGGACTCCTACAATGAGCAGTTCTTC.

The rearrangement joins TRBV30 to TRBJ2-1; tentative D call: TRBD2 (7 bases). The CDR3 is 12 amino acids. Germline CDR1 and CDR2: GTSNPN and SVGIG (reference sequence). Between the trimmed V and J ends, which lost 2 bases and 9 bases, there was a span of 11 bases. The CDR3 loop reads CAWSQRGGEQFF. DNA for the CDR3: TGTGCCTGGAGTCAGAGGGGGGGTGAGCAGTTCTTC.

This clone has more than one count but fewer than ten. The V and J genes are TRBV30 and TRBJ1-6; D gene ambiguous. V was shortened by 4 bases and J by 6 bases, with 19 bases between the two germline ends. CDR1 is GTSNPN and CDR2 is SVGIG in the germline V gene (reference sequence). The CDR3 has 16 amino acids. The CDR3 bases are TGTGCCTGGAAGGCAGGAGGCTCTGGTTTTAATTCACCCCTCCACTTT. Translation: CAWKAGGSGFNSPLHF.

This chain connects TRBV6-5 to TRBJ1-4; D is possibly TRBD1 (6 bases). CDR1 and CDR2 (germline): MNHEY, SVGAGI. This CDR3 has 14 amino acids. V lost 5 bases and J 7 bases, leaving 14 bases between the germline ends. CDR3 in DNA: TGTGCCAGCAGTATCCAGGGGAGAGGTGAAAAACTGTTTTTT. Translated: CASSIQGRGEKLFF.

The genes are TRBV5-1 and TRBJ2-7; TRBD1 agrees at 10 bases. The CDR3 has 18 residues. After removal of 2 bases from V and 5 bases from J, the junction contained 16 bases not matched to a gene. CDR1 and CDR2 from the germline V gene are SGHRS and YFSETQ. CDR3 bases: TGCGCCAGCAGCTTACCAACACGATCCGGGACAGGGGTCCACGAGCAGTACTTC. Protein: CASSLPTRSGTGVHEQYF.

The chain joins TRBV7-9 to TRBJ1-2, with D maybe TRBD1 (5 bases). The CDR3 loop spans 12 amino acids. V was shortened by 0 bases and J by 9 bases, with 8 bases between the two germline ends. Germline V gene lookup returns CDR1 SEHNR and CDR2 FQNEAQ (reference sequence). The CDR3 bases are TGTGCCAGCAGCTTAGCGACAGCGAGCTACACCTTC. Its protein is CASSLATASYTF.

V and J are TRBV6-6 and TRBJ1-2; 8 nucleotides match TRBD1. This CDR3 region has 12 residues. J gave up 4 bases and V 10 bases, and 5 bases lay outside the gene matches. The germline V gene has CDR1 MNHNY and CDR2 SVGAGI (reference sequence). The CDR3 DNA follows: TGTGCCATACAGGGGGGAAGCTATGGCTACACCTTC. This codes for CAIQGGSYGYTF.

This chain connects TRBV7-9 to TRBJ2-5, with 9 bases fitting TRBD1. Germline V gene data show CDR1 as SEHNR and CDR2 as FQNEAQ (reference sequence). The trim removed 5 bases at V and 4 bases at J, leaving 2 bases unmatched. This CDR3 contains 13 residues. The CDR3 DNA follows: TGTGCCAGCAGCCGGGACAGGGCAGAGACCCAGTACTTC. This codes for CASSRDRAETQYF.

The gene calls are TRBV5-1 and TRBJ2-7; 9 nucleotides line up with TRBD2. The CDR3 length is 15 residues. V was clipped by 2 bases and J by 3 bases; unmatched bases: 6. Germline loops: CDR1 SGHRS, CDR2 YFSETQ. The CDR3 loop is CASSFGASGIYEQYF. For the CDR3, the DNA is TGCGCCAGCAGCTTTGGGGCTAGCGGGATCTACGAGCAGTACTTC.

The CDR3 DNA sequence: TGCGCCAGCAGCCCGGGGGGGACTAGAGCCTACGAGCAGTACTTC. This encodes CASSPGGTRAYEQYF. The chain combines TRBV5-1 with TRBJ2-7, with TRBD2 matching over 8 bases. The CDR3 has 15 amino acids. Germline values: CDR1 SGHRS, CDR2 YFSETQ. V dropped 4 bases and J dropped 2; count of bases not matched to a gene: 8. The whole variable domain, remainder taken from reference TRBV5-1 and TRBJ2-7, is KAGVTQTPRYLIKTRGQQVTLSCSPISGHRSVSWYQQTPGQGLQFLFEYFSETQRNKGNFPGRFSGRQFSNSRSEMNVSTLELGDSALYLCASSPGGTRAYEQYFGPGTRLTVT.

The rearrangement links TRBV28 to TRBJ2-7; 9 bases are shared with TRBD2. Per the germline V gene, CDR1 is MDHEN and CDR2 is SYDVKM. Trimming at V came to 5 bases and at J to 2 bases, leaving 7 bases not matched to a gene. The CDR3 loop spans 15 amino acids. DNA for the CDR3: TGTGCCAGCAGTCAGCGGCGGGAGGGGGCCTACGAGCAGTACTTC. Protein product: CASSQRREGAYEQYF.

This sequence joins TRBV5-4 and TRBJ2-3, with 7 bases identical to TRBD1. Per germline, CDR1 SGHNT and CDR2 YYREEE (reference sequence). V lost 4 bases to trimming and J lost 6 bases; unmatched junction nucleotides: 8. This CDR3 has 14 amino acids. The CDR3 sequence is CASSPGTAPDTQYF. DNA for the CDR3: TGTGCCAGCAGCCCTGGGACAGCCCCCGATACGCAGTATTTT.

The V and J genes are TRBV29-1 and TRBJ2-7, with 11 bases identical to TRBD1. V dropped 6 bases and J dropped 6; count of bases not matched to a gene: 7. The germline CDR1 and CDR2 sequences are SQVTM and ANQGSEA. The CDR3 contains 13 residues. The CDR3 region has the DNA TGCAGCGTATCCGGGACAGGGGGACGCGAGCAGTACTTC. Protein sequence: CSVSGTGGREQYF.

This clone was seen a few times. The chain uses TRBV12-3 or TRBV12-4 and TRBJ2-1, with D tentatively TRBD1 (5 bases). V was shortened by 11 bases and J by 9 bases, with 20 bases between the two germline ends. CDR3 length equals 13 residues. The CDR3 DNA reads TGTGCCGGGGCGCAAGGTATTCGCACTGAGCAGTTCTTC. Translated: CAGAQGIRTEQFF.

The V gene is TRBV3-1 (or the pseudogene TRBV3-2), the J gene TRBJ2-7, with a tentative D call TRBD2 (6 bases). The germline gives CDR1 LGHDT, CDR2 YNNKEL (reference sequence). Trimming cost V 0 bases and J 0 bases, with 15 bases left between them. CDR3 length equals 17 residues. The CDR3 loop reads CASSQDSEGPSSYEQYF. The CDR3 DNA is TGTGCCAGCAGCCAAGATTCGGAGGGGCCTAGCTCCTACGAGCAGTACTTC.

V gene TRBV4-3 combines with J gene TRBJ2-7; 9 bases are a match to TRBD2. The germline CDR1 and CDR2 sequences are LGHNA and YSLEER. Trimming cost V 0 bases and J 6 bases; bases outside gene matches: 9. The CDR3 length is 16 residues. The CDR3 loop reads CASSQDGSGSYFEQYF. In nucleotides, the CDR3 is TGCGCCAGCAGCCAAGATGGTAGCGGGAGTTACTTCGAGCAGTACTTC.

The chain employs TRBV27 and TRBJ1-2; D is unclear. Looked up from germline, CDR1 is MNHEY and CDR2 is SMNVEV (reference sequence). The CDR3 extends over 13 amino acids. Trimming removed 5 bases at V and 5 bases at J, with 12 bases between. This CDR3 reads CASSQESGYGYTF. As DNA, the CDR3 is TGTGCCAGCAGTCAGGAATCGGGGTATGGCTACACCTTC.

This clone was seen only a few times. The chain carries TRBV5-1 and TRBJ2-7, with D hard to call. The CDR3 has 14 residues. V dropped 0 bases and J dropped 1 base, with 8 bases sitting between them. Per the germline V gene, CDR1 is SGHRS and CDR2 is YFSETQ. CDR3 loop: CASSLEGESYEQYF. The CDR3 DNA is TGCGCCAGCAGCTTGGAAGGAGAGTCCTACGAGCAGTACTTC.

The V call is TRBV19, the J call TRBJ1-1; D is unresolved. CDR1 and CDR2 from the germline V gene are LNHDA and SQIVND (reference sequence). The germline V and J ends were trimmed by 7 bases and 4 bases, with 13 bases remaining between them. The CDR3 runs to 13 residues. CDR3 nucleotide sequence: TGTGCCAGTAAGGACGGAGGACCCACTGAAGCTTTCTTT. Translating it yields CASKDGGPTEAFF.

The gene calls are TRBV6-4 and TRBJ1-3; no clear D gene. The CDR3 has 14 residues. Trimming stripped 2 bases from V and 4 bases from J, with 9 bases between. Germline V gene data show CDR1 as MRHNA and CDR2 as SNTAGT. CDR3 protein: CASSDPRSGNTIYF. As DNA, the CDR3 is TGTGCCAGCAGTGACCCCAGGTCCGGAAACACCATATATTTT.

The chain has TRBV11-2 and TRBJ2-1, with D perhaps TRBD1 (5 bases). CDR1 SGHAT and CDR2 FQNNGV come from the germline V gene. Between the trimmed V and J ends, which lost 4 bases and 7 bases, there was a span of 17 bases. The CDR3 is made up of 15 amino acids. In DNA, the CDR3 is TGTGCCAGCAGCTCTGGAAGCATTGGGGCAAATGAGCAGTTCTTC. Protein sequence: CASSSGSIGANEQFF.

This chain links TRBV10-3 with TRBJ1-4, with a weak D call TRBD1 (6 bases). The CDR3 is made up of 14 amino acids. Trimming cost V 3 bases and J 8 bases, with 13 bases left between them. Per germline, CDR1 ENHRY and CDR2 SYGVKD. This CDR3 is CAISDPQGMEKLFF. For the CDR3, the DNA is TGTGCCATCAGTGACCCCCAGGGGATGGAAAAACTGTTTTTT.

The chain combines TRBV6-4 with TRBJ1-1, with no clear D. CDR1 and CDR2 from the germline V gene are MRHNA and SNTAGT. The length of the CDR3 is 15 residues. Trimming removed 0 bases at V and 5 bases at J, with 13 bases between. The DNA of the CDR3 is TGTGCCAGCAGTGACTCGCCACAGAGCCGGACTGAAGCTTTCTTT. Translation gives CASSDSPQSRTEAFF.

J is TRBJ2-7 and V is TRBV6-2 or TRBV6-3; maybe TRBD1 (6 bases). Germline CDR1 MNHEY, CDR2 SVGEGT. The CDR3 has 17 amino acids. The V end lost 0 bases, the J end lost 4 bases, and 19 bases lay between the germline ends. CDR3 in amino acids: CASSYSGLYRDIYEQYF. CDR3 DNA sequence: TGTGCCAGCAGTTACTCGGGGCTCTACAGGGATATTTACGAGCAGTACTTC.

The genes are TRBV6-5 and TRBJ1-1; no definite D call. Trimming took off 0 bases at V and 5 bases at J, with 7 bases between the two ends. Germline CDR1 is MNHEY and CDR2 is SVGAGI. This CDR3 is 13 amino acids long. The chain's CDR3 is CASSYSMSTEAFF. The CDR3 DNA reads TGTGCCAGCAGTTACTCGATGAGTACTGAAGCTTTCTTT.

This chain uses TRBV18 with TRBJ1-1; D call uncertain. This CDR3 spans 16 amino acids. The V gene lost 2 bases and the J gene lost 0 bases, with 13 bases spanning the gap. The germline gives CDR1 KGHSH, CDR2 LQKENI. CDR3 DNA: TGTGCCAGCTCACCAGCTGGGCAGGTGATGAACACTGAAGCTTTCTTT. Its protein is CASSPAGQVMNTEAFF.

The genes are TRBV21-1 and TRBJ2-7; TRBD1 reflects the table's D call only, with no check against the DNA. TRBV21-1 is a pseudogene locus. This CDR3 contains 15 residues. CDR3 region: CASSKDHRRSTEQYF. CDR3 in DNA: TGTGCCAGCAGCAAAGACCACCGCCGCTCAACAGAGCAGTACTTC.